The clone carrying this T cell receptor beta chain turned up a few times. This CDR3 contains 17 residues. V was clipped by 5 bases and J by 1 base, with 15 bases between them. From germline, CDR1 is SGHTA and CDR2 FQGNSA. This sample is part of a study of T-cell memory formation after mild COVID-19. In TCRdb, the 5' RACE reads were re-called with MiXCR into one record per CDR3 protein. The table lists fewer than 400,000 distinct CDR3 sequences, roughly 15% of them singletons, with around a fifth in the top ten. The rearrangement links TRBV7-2 to TRBJ1-6, with a tentative D call TRBD1 (5 bases). The sequencing input was PBMCs or a T cell subset sorted from them (not recorded which). The TCR comes from a young man who had mild COVID-19 (a few samples of this study predate the infection). Cell type and time point are not known. CDR3 protein: CASSPTPGGSYNSPLHF. The CDR3 nucleotides read TGTGCCAGCAGCCCTACCCCGGGGGGTTCCTATAATTCACCCCTCCACTTT.